This T cell receptor beta chain was observed in a study of blood T cell repertoires in COVID-19. Looking at the study overall: Donors in the United States, Italy and Spain gave samples during acute or convalescent COVID-19.

CDR3 length: 13 residues. V shed 11 bases, J shed 5 bases, and the junction held 8 bases outside the gene matches. In germline, CDR1 is SGHTA, CDR2 FQGNSA. TCRdb keeps only in-frame clones here, not all; method: immunoSEQ multiplex PCR. Here the sample spans hundreds of thousands of clones, around 87% being singletons. Donors of Cohort 3 who recovered were those that had two negative PCRs, clearance, or symptom resolution. The sample consisted of PBMCs or T cells enriched from blood (not recorded which). This clonotype was sampled from a man younger than 35 who had recovered from COVID-19. This chain links TRBV7-2 with TRBJ2-1; 8 nucleotides align to TRBD2. The CDR3 DNA reads as TGTGCCGCCAGACTAGCGATGAACAATGAGCAGTTCTTC. This sequence encodes CAARLAMNNEQFF.